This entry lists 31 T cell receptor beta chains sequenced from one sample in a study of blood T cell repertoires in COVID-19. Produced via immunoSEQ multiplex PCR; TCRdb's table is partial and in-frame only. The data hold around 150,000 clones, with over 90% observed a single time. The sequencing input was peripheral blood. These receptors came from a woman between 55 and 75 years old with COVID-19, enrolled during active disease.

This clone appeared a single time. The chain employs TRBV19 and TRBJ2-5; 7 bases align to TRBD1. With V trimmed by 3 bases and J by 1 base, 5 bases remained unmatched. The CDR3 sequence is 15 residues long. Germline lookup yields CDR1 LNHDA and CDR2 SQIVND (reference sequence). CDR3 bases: TGTGCCAGTAGTATCCACAGGGGTTTCCAAGAGACCCAGTACTTC. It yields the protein CASSIHRGFQETQYF.

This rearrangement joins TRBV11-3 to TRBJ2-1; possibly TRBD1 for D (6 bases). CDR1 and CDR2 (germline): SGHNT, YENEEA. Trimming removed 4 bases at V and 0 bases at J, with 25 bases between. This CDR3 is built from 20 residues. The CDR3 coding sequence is TGTGCCAGCAGCTCCCCCCGGGAAGGTGGGGGCCTTAGCTCCTACAATGAGCAGTTCTTC. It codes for CASSSPREGGGLSSYNEQFF. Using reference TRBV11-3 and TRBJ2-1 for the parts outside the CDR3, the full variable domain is EAGVVQSPRYKIIEKKQPVAFWCNPISGHNTLYWYLQNLGQGPELLIRYENEEAVDDSQLPKDRFSAERLKGVDSTLKIQPAELGDSAVYLCASSSPREGGGLSSYNEQFFGPGTRLTVL.

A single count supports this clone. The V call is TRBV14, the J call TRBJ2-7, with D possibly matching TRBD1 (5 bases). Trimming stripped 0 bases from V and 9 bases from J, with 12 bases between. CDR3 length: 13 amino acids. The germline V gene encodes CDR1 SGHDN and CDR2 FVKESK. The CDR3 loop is CASSQEQGLRQYF. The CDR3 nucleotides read TGTGCCAGCAGCCAAGAGCAGGGCCTAAGGCAGTACTTC.

The CDR3 loop reads CASSLQVVGYEQYF. The CDR3 nucleotides read TGTGCCAGCAGCTTGCAGGTTGTTGGCTACGAGCAGTACTTC. The gene calls are TRBV7-3 and TRBJ2-7, with D uncertain. CDR1 SGHTA and CDR2 FQGTGA come from the germline V gene. Trimming stripped 3 bases from V and 3 bases from J, with 12 bases between. The CDR3 consists of 14 residues.

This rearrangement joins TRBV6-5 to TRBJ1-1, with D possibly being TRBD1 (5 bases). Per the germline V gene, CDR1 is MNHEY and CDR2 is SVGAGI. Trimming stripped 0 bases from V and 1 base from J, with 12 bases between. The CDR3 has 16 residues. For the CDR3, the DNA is TGTGCCAGCAGTTACTCAGCAGGGTCGGGGAACACTGAAGCTTTCTTT. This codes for CASSYSAGSGNTEAFF.

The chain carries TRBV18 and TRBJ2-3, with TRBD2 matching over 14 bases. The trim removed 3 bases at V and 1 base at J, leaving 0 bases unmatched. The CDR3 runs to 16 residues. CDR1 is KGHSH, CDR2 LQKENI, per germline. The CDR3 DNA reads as TGTGCCAGCTCACCGGGACTAGCGGGGGGCACAGATACGCAGTATTTT. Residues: CASSPGLAGGTDTQYF.

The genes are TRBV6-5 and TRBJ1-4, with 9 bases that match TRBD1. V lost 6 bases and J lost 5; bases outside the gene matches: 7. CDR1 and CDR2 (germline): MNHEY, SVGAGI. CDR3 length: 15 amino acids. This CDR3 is CASSPGTGRNEKLFF. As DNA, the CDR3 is TGTGCCAGCAGCCCGGGGACAGGGAGGAATGAAAAACTGTTTTTT.

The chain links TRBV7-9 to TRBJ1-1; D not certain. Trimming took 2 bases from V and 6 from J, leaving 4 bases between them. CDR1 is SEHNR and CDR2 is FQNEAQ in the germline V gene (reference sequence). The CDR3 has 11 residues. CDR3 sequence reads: CASSLPSEAFF. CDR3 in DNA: TGTGCCAGCAGCTTACCTTCTGAAGCTTTCTTT.

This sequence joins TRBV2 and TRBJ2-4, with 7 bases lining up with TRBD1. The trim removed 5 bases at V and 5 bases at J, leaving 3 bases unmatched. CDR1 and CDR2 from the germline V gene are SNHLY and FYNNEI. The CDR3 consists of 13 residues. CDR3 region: CASSPTGENIQYF. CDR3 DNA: TGTGCCAGCAGTCCCACAGGGGAAAACATTCAGTACTTC.

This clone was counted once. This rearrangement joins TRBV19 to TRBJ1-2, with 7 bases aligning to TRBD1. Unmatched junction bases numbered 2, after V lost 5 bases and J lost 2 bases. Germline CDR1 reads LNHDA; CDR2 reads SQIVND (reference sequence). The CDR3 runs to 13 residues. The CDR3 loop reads CASSLQGNYGYTF. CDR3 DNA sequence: TGTGCCAGTAGTCTACAGGGGAACTATGGCTACACCTTC.

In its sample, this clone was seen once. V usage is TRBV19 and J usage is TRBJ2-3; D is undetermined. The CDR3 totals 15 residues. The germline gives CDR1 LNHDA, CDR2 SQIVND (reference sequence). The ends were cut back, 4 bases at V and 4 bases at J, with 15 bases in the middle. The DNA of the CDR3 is TGTGCCAGTAGTAGAGTGTCCCGCGTCGCAGATACGCAGTATTTT. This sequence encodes CASSRVSRVADTQYF.

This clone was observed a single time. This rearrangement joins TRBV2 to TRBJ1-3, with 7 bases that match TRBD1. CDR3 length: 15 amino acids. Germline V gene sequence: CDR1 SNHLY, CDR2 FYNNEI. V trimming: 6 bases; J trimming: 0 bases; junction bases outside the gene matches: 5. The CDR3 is CASRRDRISGNTIYF. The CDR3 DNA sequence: TGTGCCAGCAGGAGGGACAGAATCTCTGGAAACACCATATATTTT.

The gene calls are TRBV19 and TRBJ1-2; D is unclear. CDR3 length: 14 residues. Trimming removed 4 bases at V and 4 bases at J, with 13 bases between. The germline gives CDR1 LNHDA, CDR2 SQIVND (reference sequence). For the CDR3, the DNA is TGTGCCAGTAGTAGGGAGGTAATCGGCTATGGCTACACCTTC. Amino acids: CASSREVIGYGYTF.

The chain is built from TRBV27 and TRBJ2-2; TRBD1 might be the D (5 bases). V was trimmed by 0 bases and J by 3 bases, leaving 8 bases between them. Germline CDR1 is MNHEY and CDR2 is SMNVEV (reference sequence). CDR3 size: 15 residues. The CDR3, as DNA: TGTGCCAGCAGTTTATCTGCGACAGACACCGGGGAGCTGTTTTTT. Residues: CASSLSATDTGELFF.

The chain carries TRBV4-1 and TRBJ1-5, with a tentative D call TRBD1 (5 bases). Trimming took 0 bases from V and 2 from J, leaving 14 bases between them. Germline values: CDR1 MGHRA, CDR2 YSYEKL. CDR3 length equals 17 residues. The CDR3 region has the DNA TGCGCCAGCAGCCAAGATCGGGGGACCGCGCGCAATCAGCCCCAGCATTTT. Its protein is CASSQDRGTARNQPQHF.

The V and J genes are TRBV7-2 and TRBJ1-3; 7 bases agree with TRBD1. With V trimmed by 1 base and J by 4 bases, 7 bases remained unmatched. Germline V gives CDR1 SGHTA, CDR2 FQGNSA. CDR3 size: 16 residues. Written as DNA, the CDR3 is TGTGCCAGCAGCTTAGTTAGCCAGGGGGGAGGAAACACCATATATTTT. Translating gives CASSLVSQGGGNTIYF.

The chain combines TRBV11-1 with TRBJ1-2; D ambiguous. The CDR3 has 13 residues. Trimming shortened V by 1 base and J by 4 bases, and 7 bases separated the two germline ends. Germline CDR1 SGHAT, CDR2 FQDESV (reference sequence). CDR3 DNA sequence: TGTGCCAGCAGCTTAGGGCGGAGCTATGGCTACACCTTC. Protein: CASSLGRSYGYTF.

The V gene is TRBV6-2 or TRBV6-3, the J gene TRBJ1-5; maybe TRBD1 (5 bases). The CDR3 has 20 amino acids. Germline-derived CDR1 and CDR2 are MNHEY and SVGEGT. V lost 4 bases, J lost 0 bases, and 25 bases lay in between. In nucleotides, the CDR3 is TGTGCCAGCAGTTGGCTGGGGTTTGGGGCTCAGGAGCTTAGCAATCAGCCCCAGCATTTT. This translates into CASSWLGFGAQELSNQPQHF.

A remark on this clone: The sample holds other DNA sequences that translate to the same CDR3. The CDR3 is CASSPPGVNTGELFF. In DNA, the CDR3 is TGTGCCAGCTCACCCCCCGGGGTGAACACCGGGGAGCTGTTTTTT. V and J are TRBV18 and TRBJ2-2; possibly TRBD2 for D (5 bases). Trimming removed 3 bases from V and 1 base from J, with 9 bases in between. The CDR3 sequence is 15 residues long. CDR1 is KGHSH and CDR2 is LQKENI in the germline V gene.

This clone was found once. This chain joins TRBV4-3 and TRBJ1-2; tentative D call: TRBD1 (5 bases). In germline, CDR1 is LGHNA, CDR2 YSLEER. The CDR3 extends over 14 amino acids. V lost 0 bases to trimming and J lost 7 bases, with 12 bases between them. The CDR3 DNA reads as TGCGCCAGCAGCCAAGATTACGGGGGAACTGGCTACACCTTC. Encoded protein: CASSQDYGGTGYTF.

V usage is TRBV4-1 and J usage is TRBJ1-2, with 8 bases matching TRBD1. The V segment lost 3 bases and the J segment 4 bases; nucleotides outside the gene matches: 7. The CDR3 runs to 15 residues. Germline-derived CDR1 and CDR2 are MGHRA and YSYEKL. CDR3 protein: CASSHWTGSFYGYTF. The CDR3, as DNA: TGCGCCAGCAGCCATTGGACAGGGTCCTTCTATGGCTACACCTTC.

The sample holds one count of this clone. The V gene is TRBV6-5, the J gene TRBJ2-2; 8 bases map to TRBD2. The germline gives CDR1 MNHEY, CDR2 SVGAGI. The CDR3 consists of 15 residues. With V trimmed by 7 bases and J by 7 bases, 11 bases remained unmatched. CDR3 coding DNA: TGTGCCAGCACCCGGGACCCGGCGGGGGGCGGGGAGCTGTTTTTT. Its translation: CASTRDPAGGGELFF.

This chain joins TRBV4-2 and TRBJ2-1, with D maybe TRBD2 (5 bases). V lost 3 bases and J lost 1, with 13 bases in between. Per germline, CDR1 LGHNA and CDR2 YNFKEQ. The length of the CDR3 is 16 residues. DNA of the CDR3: TGTGCCAGCAGCCAGTCCAACCGAGGGTCCTACAATGAGCAGTTCTTC. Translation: CASSQSNRGSYNEQFF.

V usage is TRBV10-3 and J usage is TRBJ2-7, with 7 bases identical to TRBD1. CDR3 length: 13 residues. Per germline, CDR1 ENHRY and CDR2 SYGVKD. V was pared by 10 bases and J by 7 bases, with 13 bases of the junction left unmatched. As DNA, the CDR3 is TGTGCCAACTCCGGGACAGAAGCAGGGGAGCAGTACTTC. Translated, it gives CANSGTEAGEQYF.

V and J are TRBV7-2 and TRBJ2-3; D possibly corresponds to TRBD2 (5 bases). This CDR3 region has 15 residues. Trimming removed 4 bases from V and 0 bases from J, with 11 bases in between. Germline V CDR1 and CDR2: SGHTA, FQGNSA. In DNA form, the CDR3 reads TGTGCCAGCAGCTCCCTCCGGGGTAGCACAGATACGCAGTATTTT. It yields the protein CASSSLRGSTDTQYF.

The CDR3 region has the DNA TGTGCCAGCAGCCAAGATCTAGGGGCCAAGACGCAGTATTTT. As protein: CASSQDLGAKTQYF. The chain recombines TRBV14 with TRBJ2-3; D may be TRBD1 (5 bases). CDR1 is SGHDN, CDR2 FVKESK, per germline. The CDR3 is 14 residues long. V was clipped by 0 bases and J by 9 bases, with 13 bases between them.

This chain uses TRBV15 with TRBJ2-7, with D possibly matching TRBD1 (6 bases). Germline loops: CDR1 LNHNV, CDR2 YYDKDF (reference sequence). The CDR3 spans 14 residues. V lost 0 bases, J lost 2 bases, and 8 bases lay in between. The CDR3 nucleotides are TGTGCCACCAGCAGAGAGAAGGGGGCCTACGAGCAGTACTTC. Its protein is CATSREKGAYEQYF.

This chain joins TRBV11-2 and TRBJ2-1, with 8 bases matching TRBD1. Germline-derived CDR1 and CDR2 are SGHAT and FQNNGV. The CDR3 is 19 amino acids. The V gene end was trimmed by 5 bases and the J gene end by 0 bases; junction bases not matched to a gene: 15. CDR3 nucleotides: TGTGCCAGCAGCGGACCTAGGGCAGGGGGCATCGGCTCCTACAATGAGCAGTTCTTC. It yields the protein CASSGPRAGGIGSYNEQFF.

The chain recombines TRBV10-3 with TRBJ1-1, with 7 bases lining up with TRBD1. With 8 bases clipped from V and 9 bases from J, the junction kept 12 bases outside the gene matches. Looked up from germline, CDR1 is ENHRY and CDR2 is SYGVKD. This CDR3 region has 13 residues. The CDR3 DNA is TGTGCCATCCTAGACAGGGATGGGAGTCAAGCTTTCTTT. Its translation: CAILDRDGSQAFF.

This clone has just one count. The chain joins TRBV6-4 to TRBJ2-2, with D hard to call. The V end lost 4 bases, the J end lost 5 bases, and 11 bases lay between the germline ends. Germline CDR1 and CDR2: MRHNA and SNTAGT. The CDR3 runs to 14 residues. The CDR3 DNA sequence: TGTGCCAGCAGTGCCTCCCCCGGGACCGGGGAGCTGTTTTTT. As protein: CASSASPGTGELFF.

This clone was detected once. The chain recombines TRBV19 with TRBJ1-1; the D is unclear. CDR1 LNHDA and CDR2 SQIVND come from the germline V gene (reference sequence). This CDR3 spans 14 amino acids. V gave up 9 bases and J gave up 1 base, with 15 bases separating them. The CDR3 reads CASKPQSSNTEAFF. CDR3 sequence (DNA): TGTGCCAGCAAACCACAGTCATCGAACACTGAAGCTTTCTTT.